This T cell receptor beta chain stems from a study of Ad26.COV2.S vaccination and SARS-CoV-2 variants. Whole-study context: Donor participated within the Ad26.COV2.S arm of the COV1001 trial. Intramuscular Ad26.COV2.S doses were given once or twice, 56 days apart.

This clone was detected a few times. Its matching antigen is unknown. Produced via immunoSEQ multiplex PCR; TCRdb's table is partial and in-frame only. The data show some 320,000 clones, 70% to 90% seen once. Study findings and constraints: Vaccine recipients showed a spike-specific TCR breadth that was higher than in placebo recipients.

CDR3 length: 12 residues. Germline trimming cut 6 bases from V and 7 bases from J; bases unmatched to any gene: 5. Per germline, CDR1 KGHSH and CDR2 LQKENI. Treatment reported: some 20 received Ad26.COV2.S at low or high dose, single or two shots; 5 received placebo; per-sample allocation not given. Specimens were obtained on day 63 following the first vaccine or placebo injection. The rearrangement uses TRBV18 and TRBJ1-2, with 7 bases matching TRBD1. The origin of this receptor is a person between 18 and 59 years old who received the Ad26.COV2.S COVID-19 vaccine or a placebo. Source: peripheral blood, taken in a trial of Ad26.COV2.S vaccine versus placebo. CDR3 nucleotide sequence: TGTGCCAGCTCGCCGACAGGGAGTGGCTACACCTTC. Its translation: CASSPTGSGYTF.